This TCR beta chain was captured in a study of cytomegalovirus exposure and HLA in healthy donors. Study results and limitations: CMV serostatus was the sole immune exposure information available.

Of note for this clone: Its antigen remains unidentified.

The primer mix had 60 Vbeta and 13 Jbeta primers. As originally analysed: The count from a later analysis was about 80 million unique TCR beta chains, 9 million to 12 million of them shared. TCRdb's copy holds only in-frame clones and misses some; the assay was immunoSEQ multiplex PCR. Clone size and the V and J calls come from that table; the DNA yielded D and trimming. The data hold over 150,000 clones, with over 75% observed a single time. From germline, CDR1 is SGHRS and CDR2 YFSETQ. With 6 bases clipped from V and 5 bases from J, the junction kept 9 bases outside the gene matches. The CDR3 runs 14 residues. Healthy bone marrow donors made up the cohort.

Sequencing input: PBMCs. The receptor comes from a woman aged 40 to 50 in good health and CMV-seropositive. The chain recombines TRBV5-1 with TRBJ2-5; 8 bases align to TRBD2. In DNA form, the CDR3 reads TGCGCCAGCACTGGGGCGGGAGGTTCTGAGACCCAGTACTTC. Translation: CASTGAGGSETQYF.